This T cell receptor beta chain is drawn from a study of blood T cell repertoires in COVID-19. Study details: In each case, the material was cDNA or gDNA derived from T cells, B-cell-depleted T cells, or PBMCs.

The germline CDR1 and CDR2 sequences are SGHNT and YYREEE (reference sequence). V shed 4 bases, J shed 5 bases, and the junction held 12 bases outside the gene matches. This CDR3 contains 16 residues. Some clones are missing from TCRdb's copy, which holds only in-frame ones; the method was immunoSEQ multiplex PCR. The profile shows approximately 19,000 clones, approximately 90% of them singletons. The sequence derives from a human donor in a cohort sampled during active COVID-19. V and J are TRBV5-4 and TRBJ1-2; 9 bases align to TRBD1. Sequenced sample: peripheral blood. CDR3 coding DNA: TGTGCCAGCAGCCCGGGGGGGACAGGGCCCGCTTATGGCTACACCTTC. It encodes CASSPGGTGPAYGYTF.